The 31 T cell receptor beta chains in this list originate from one sample, sequenced in a study of cytomegalovirus exposure and HLA in healthy donors. The study ran its PCR with 60 Vbeta and 13 Jbeta primers. Libraries were prepared by immunoSEQ multiplex PCR; TCRdb keeps only in-frame clonotypes and omits some of them. Of about 98,000 clones detected, approximately 87% appear once; the ten largest clones hold around 2.6%. Sequencing was performed on PBMCs. The source is a man aged 35 to 55 in good health and CMV-seronegative.

V and J are TRBV7-3 and TRBJ2-3; TRBD2 is a possible D gene (5 bases). V lost 4 bases to trimming and J lost 2 bases, with 10 bases between them. CDR1 is SGHTA, CDR2 FQGTGA, per germline. This CDR3 contains 14 residues. CDR3 loop: CASSSGLNTDTQYF. CDR3 nucleotides: TGTGCCAGCAGCTCAGGACTGAACACAGATACGCAGTATTTT.

V usage is TRBV7-9 and J usage is TRBJ1-5; TRBD1 might be the D (5 bases). The CDR3 runs 16 residues. Germline CDR1 SEHNR, CDR2 FQNEAQ (reference sequence). Trimming took off 6 bases at V and 3 bases at J, with 18 bases between the two ends. The CDR3 DNA reads as TGTGCCAGCAGTTCTCCGACAGAAACCTACAATCAGCCCCAGCATTTT. Protein sequence: CASSSPTETYNQPQHF.

The chain couples TRBV9 to TRBJ2-3; tentative D call: TRBD1 (7 bases). Trimming cost V 1 base and J 0 bases, with 15 bases left between them. The CDR3 extends over 17 amino acids. Germline-derived CDR1 and CDR2 are SGDLS and YYNGEE. CDR3 loop: CASSVTQGGQSTDTQYF. The CDR3 coding sequence is TGTGCCAGCAGCGTAACCCAGGGGGGACAAAGCACAGATACGCAGTATTTT.

As concerns this clone: The junction departs from the called germline gene at one end, perhaps through a read error. The chain joins TRBV7-9 to TRBJ2-1; 9 bases map to TRBD2. The germline V gene encodes CDR1 SEHNR and CDR2 FQNEAQ (reference sequence). The CDR3 totals 14 residues. CDR3 coding DNA: TGTTCCAGCAGCCGACTAGCGGATTACAATGAGCAGTTCTTC. Its translation: CSSSRLADYNEQFF.

CDR3 sequence reads: CSVRGGDYQSYEQYF. For the CDR3, the DNA is TGCAGCGTTCGAGGGGGGGACTACCAGTCCTACGAGCAGTACTTC. The chain is built from TRBV29-1 and TRBJ2-7, with a possible D match to TRBD2 (7 bases). This CDR3 contains 15 residues. V lost 5 bases and J lost 1, with 18 bases in between. Germline CDR1 is SQVTM and CDR2 is ANQGSEA.

This clone occurred once. The chain carries TRBV2 and TRBJ1-1; unclear D gene. V dropped 6 bases and J dropped 0 bases, with 11 bases sitting between them. The germline CDR1 and CDR2 sequences are SNHLY and FYNNEI. This CDR3 has 14 amino acids. CDR3 nucleotides: TGTGCCAGCAGCCAAGTACAGTTGAACACTGAAGCTTTCTTT. Its protein product is CASSQVQLNTEAFF.

The J gene is TRBJ2-7, the V gene TRBV27, with 8 bases that match TRBD1. The germline CDR1 and CDR2 sequences are MNHEY and SMNVEV (reference sequence). The CDR3 contains 15 residues. The V segment lost 5 bases and the J segment 4 bases; nucleotides outside the gene matches: 10. The CDR3 is CASSRTGGQGYEQYF. Here the CDR3 DNA reads TGTGCCAGCAGTCGCACAGGGGGTCAGGGTTACGAGCAGTACTTC.

The V call is TRBV9, the J call TRBJ2-2; 7 bases agree with TRBD1. Germline CDR1 reads SGDLS; CDR2 reads YYNGEE. The trim removed 1 base at V and 8 bases at J, leaving 2 bases unmatched. The CDR3 sequence is 13 residues long. The CDR3 sequence: CASSVRQGGELFF. Here the CDR3 DNA reads TGTGCCAGCAGCGTAAGACAGGGAGGGGAGCTGTTTTTT. The variable domain in full, with the rest retrieved from reference TRBV9 and TRBJ2-2, is DSGVTQTPKHLITATGQRVTLRCSPRSGDLSVYWYQQSLDQGLQFLIQYYNGEERAKGNILERFSAQQFPDLHSELNLSSLELGDSALYFCASSVRQGGELFFGEGSRLTVL.

The rearrangement uses TRBV5-1 and TRBJ1-2, with 7 nucleotides matching TRBD1. Germline V gene sequence: CDR1 SGHRS, CDR2 YFSETQ. V lost 2 bases to trimming and J lost 6 bases; unmatched junction nucleotides: 10. This CDR3 is built from 15 residues. CDR3 bases: TGCGCCAGCAGCTTCGAACTATGGGACAGCCATGGCTACACCTTC. It translates to CASSFELWDSHGYTF.

The chain recombines TRBV7-6 with TRBJ2-7, with D possibly being TRBD2 (7 bases). This CDR3 is built from 17 residues. Germline loops: CDR1 SGHVS, CDR2 FNYEAQ. Trimming left V 5 bases short and J 3 bases short, with 23 bases between. CDR3 nucleotide sequence: TGTGCCAGCAGCCCGGCTAGGGGGGGGACGCTAGGCTACGAGCAGTACTTC. Its translation: CASSPARGGTLGYEQYF.

The rearrangement uses TRBV9 and TRBJ2-1, with 8 positions matching TRBD2. V was clipped by 4 bases and J by 3 bases; unmatched bases: 3. Germline loops: CDR1 SGDLS, CDR2 YYNGEE. The CDR3 covers 14 residues. The CDR3 sequence: CASSHAGGYNEQFF. CDR3 bases: TGTGCCAGCAGCCACGCGGGGGGCTACAATGAGCAGTTCTTC.

The J gene is TRBJ1-1, the V gene TRBV6-5; D is unresolved. V lost 2 bases, J lost 12 bases, and 16 bases lay in between. The CDR3 length is 13 residues. Germline CDR1 reads MNHEY; CDR2 reads SVGAGI. DNA of the CDR3: TGTGCCAGCAGTTACCACGTCCAGGCGGGAACTTTCTTT. Translated, it gives CASSYHVQAGTFF.

The chain carries TRBV19 and TRBJ1-5; the match to TRBD1 covers 7 bases. This CDR3 has 16 residues. Germline lookup yields CDR1 LNHDA and CDR2 SQIVND (reference sequence). With 7 bases clipped from V and 3 bases from J, the junction kept 12 bases outside the gene matches. The CDR3 sequence is CASKTGKALVNQPQHF. The CDR3 region has the DNA TGTGCCAGTAAGACAGGGAAGGCCCTCGTCAATCAGCCCCAGCATTTT. The whole variable domain, filled in from reference TRBV19 and TRBJ1-5, reads DGGITQSPKYLFRKEGQNVTLSCEQNLNHDAMYWYRQDPGQGLRLIYYSQIVNDFQKGDIAEGYSVSREKKESFPLTVTSAQKNPTAFYLCASKTGKALVNQPQHFGDGTRLSIL.

In regard to this clone: The junction shows a germline mismatch at one end, possibly a read error. CDR3 nucleotides: TGTTCCAGCAGTCATGGACAGGCTGGCACCAACGTCCTGACTTTC. Protein product: CSSSHGQAGTNVLTF. The chain uses TRBV7-9 and TRBJ2-6, with TRBD1 identical over 7 bases. CDR3 length: 15 amino acids. Per the germline V gene, CDR1 is SEHNR and CDR2 is FQNEAQ (reference sequence). The variable domain in full, with the rest retrieved from reference TRBV7-9 and TRBJ2-6, is DTGVSQNPRHKITKRGQNVTFRCDPISEHNRLYWYRQTLGQGPEFLTYFQNEAQLEKSRLLSDRFSAERPKGSFSTLEIQRTEQGDSAMYLCSSSHGQAGTNVLTFGAGSRLTVL.

This clone appeared a single time. The V gene is TRBV7-2, the J gene TRBJ1-5; D perhaps matches TRBD1 (5 bases). The CDR3 has 15 amino acids. V dropped 2 bases and J dropped 3 bases, with 11 bases sitting between them. Germline V gene data show CDR1 as SGHTA and CDR2 as FQGNSA. The CDR3 DNA reads TGTGCCAGCAGCTTAATCCCAGGGTTCAATCAGCCCCAGCATTTT. This codes for CASSLIPGFNQPQHF.

The genes are TRBV25-1 and TRBJ1-1; D is perhaps TRBD1 (6 bases). CDR1 is MGHDK and CDR2 is SYGVNS in the germline V gene. V lost 4 bases to trimming and J lost 6 bases, with 15 bases between them. CDR3 length equals 14 residues. CDR3: CASSGVQGFPEAFF. In DNA, the CDR3 is TGTGCCAGCAGTGGTGTACAGGGCTTTCCTGAAGCTTTCTTT.

This CDR3 is CASSENPQGAGYTF. The DNA of the CDR3 is TGTGCCAGCAGTGAAAATCCGCAGGGGGCCGGCTACACCTTC. The rearrangement joins TRBV2 to TRBJ1-2, with 8 bases aligning to TRBD1. The junction had 7 bases not matched to a gene; V was cut back by 2 bases and J by 8 bases. The germline CDR1 and CDR2 sequences are SNHLY and FYNNEI. This CDR3 comprises 14 residues.

This chain joins TRBV30 and TRBJ2-7, with TRBD1 matching over 9 bases. Germline V gene data show CDR1 as GTSNPN and CDR2 as SVGIG (reference sequence). V trimming: 4 bases; J trimming: 3 bases; junction bases outside the gene matches: 4. This CDR3 has 13 residues. The CDR3 spells CAWMGTGSYEQYF. The DNA of the CDR3 is TGTGCCTGGATGGGGACAGGGAGCTACGAGCAGTACTTC.

In its sample, this clone was seen a few times. V and J are TRBV7-9 and TRBJ2-7, with 7 bases lining up with TRBD1. This CDR3 comprises 14 residues. The germline V gene encodes CDR1 SEHNR and CDR2 FQNEAQ (reference sequence). The J segment lost 2 bases and the V segment lost 5 bases, leaving 6 bases of the junction unmatched. CDR3 coding DNA: TGTGCCAGCAGCCTTACGACAGGGACCTACGAGCAGTACTTC. Translation gives CASSLTTGTYEQYF.

The V call is TRBV6-5, the J call TRBJ2-7, with D perhaps matching TRBD2 (6 bases). Trimming took off 2 bases at V and 10 bases at J, with 15 bases between the two ends. The CDR3 is made up of 13 amino acids. Germline V gene data show CDR1 as MNHEY and CDR2 as SVGAGI. The CDR3 region is CASSYQGGTAQYF. The CDR3, as DNA: TGTGCCAGCAGTTACCAGGGCGGGACGGCCCAGTACTTC.

V is TRBV19 and J is TRBJ1-1, with D maybe TRBD1 (5 bases). The germline V gene encodes CDR1 LNHDA and CDR2 SQIVND (reference sequence). The ends were cut back, 0 bases at V and 4 bases at J, with 12 bases in the middle. This CDR3 is 15 amino acids long. CDR3 amino acids: CASSIDIDRSTEAFF. The CDR3 DNA reads TGTGCCAGTAGTATAGATATCGACAGATCCACTGAAGCTTTCTTT.

In DNA form, the CDR3 reads TGCGCCAGCAGGTTAGCGGGGGGGCCTCGCGAGCAGTTCTTC. This gives the protein CASRLAGGPREQFF. V usage is TRBV5-1 and J usage is TRBJ2-1, with 11 nucleotides matching TRBD2. Germline assignment: CDR1 SGHRS and CDR2 YFSETQ. V lost 5 bases and J lost 10; bases outside the gene matches: 8. The CDR3 totals 14 residues.

This chain uses TRBV12-5 with TRBJ2-7; D may be TRBD2 (6 bases). There are 15 residues in the CDR3. Germline V gives CDR1 LGHNT, CDR2 FRNRAP. The ends were cut back, 6 bases at V and 0 bases at J, with 15 bases in the middle. CDR3 loop: CASGFGTSGSYEQYF. Here the CDR3 DNA reads TGTGCTAGTGGCTTCGGGACTTCGGGCTCCTACGAGCAGTACTTC.

Here the CDR3 reads CASSSSGTLSSYEQYF. The CDR3 coding sequence is TGTGCCAGCAGCTCATCCGGGACACTGAGCTCCTACGAGCAGTACTTC. This chain uses TRBV13 with TRBJ2-7; weak D call: TRBD1 (6 bases). Germline V CDR1 and CDR2: PRHDT, FYEKMQ (reference sequence). Trimming stripped 4 bases from V and 0 bases from J, with 16 bases between. The CDR3 runs 16 residues.

The chain joins TRBV6-1 to TRBJ2-3, with D possibly being TRBD2 (6 bases). Looked up from germline, CDR1 is MNHNS and CDR2 is SASEGT. Trimming took off 3 bases at V and 8 bases at J, with 18 bases between the two ends. This CDR3 is 15 amino acids long. As DNA, the CDR3 is TGTGCCAGCAGTGAGGAGGGTTGGGGATCGGGTACGCAGTATTTT. Translated: CASSEEGWGSGTQYF.

The V gene is TRBV19, the J gene TRBJ2-7; weak D call: TRBD1 (7 bases). The CDR3 loop spans 14 amino acids. Germline loops: CDR1 LNHDA, CDR2 SQIVND (reference sequence). V was cut by 1 base and J by 6 bases, with 13 bases left in between. The CDR3: CASSIAQGGSEQYF. CDR3 coding DNA: TGTGCCAGTAGTATAGCCCAGGGGGGCAGCGAGCAGTACTTC.

A single count supports this clone. The chain recombines TRBV2 with TRBJ1-5; 7 bases map to TRBD1. Germline V lookup: CDR1 SNHLY, CDR2 FYNNEI. This CDR3 is 13 amino acids long. The V segment lost 11 bases and the J segment 4 bases; nucleotides outside the gene matches: 8. Written as DNA, the CDR3 is TGTGCCGGGACAGCCACCCCTAATCAGCCCCAGCATTTT. It translates to CAGTATPNQPQHF.

This clone was seen a few times. The J gene is TRBJ2-7, the V gene TRBV30; D gene uncertain. Germline CDR1 reads GTSNPN; CDR2 reads SVGIG (reference sequence). The V gene lost 8 bases and the J gene lost 0 bases, with 11 bases spanning the gap. The CDR3 totals 12 residues. CDR3 nucleotides: TGTGCCCTTGAGTCTCGCTCCTACGAGCAGTACTTC. Protein: CALESRSYEQYF.

The rearrangement links TRBV11-3 to TRBJ1-3; no reliable D call. The V end lost 4 bases, the J end lost 2 bases, and 12 bases lay between the germline ends. CDR3 length: 15 amino acids. Germline V gene data show CDR1 as SGHNT and CDR2 as YENEEA. Written as DNA, the CDR3 is TGTGCCAGCAGCTCGCGGGAATCAGCTGGAAACACCATATATTTT. This sequence encodes CASSSRESAGNTIYF.

Only one count was recorded for this clone. The gene calls are TRBV6-1 and TRBJ1-2, with D possibly being TRBD1 (5 bases). Trimming removed 7 bases from V and 8 bases from J, with 17 bases in between. This CDR3 has 13 amino acids. Germline V gives CDR1 MNHNS, CDR2 SASEGT. DNA of the CDR3: TGTGCCAGCACTCTAACTTCAGGGTACGGCTACACCTTC. Its protein is CASTLTSGYGYTF.

The rearrangement joins TRBV11-3 to TRBJ2-7; D unresolved. V was trimmed by 3 bases and J by 0 bases, leaving 9 bases between them. From germline, CDR1 is SGHNT and CDR2 YENEEA. There are 14 residues in the CDR3. The CDR3 spells CASSFSTNSYEQYF. The DNA for the CDR3 is TGTGCCAGCAGCTTCTCGACAAACTCCTACGAGCAGTACTTC.